This T cell receptor beta chain was sequenced during a study of T cell repertoires in cytomegalovirus infection. Germline CDR1 SGHVS, CDR2 FNYEAQ. V lost 6 bases and J lost 11; bases outside the gene matches: 5. This CDR3 has 13 residues. This clonotype was counted ten times or more. Via MiXCR, TCRdb re-called the reads, giving one row per CDR3 protein. The table has 200,000 to 300,000 distinct CDR3 sequences, roughly 10% seen once. This chain connects TRBV7-6 to TRBJ2-5, with 14 bases fitting TRBD2. The clonotype comes from a human donor in good health (CMV status not recorded). Some clones in this sample may be carry-over from other donors' samples. Sequencing was done on a sample of PBMCs. CDR3: CASRRTSGGLQYF. CDR3 nucleotide sequence: TGTGCCAGCAGACGGACTAGCGGGGGGCTGCAGTACTTC.